This TCR beta chain was captured by sequencing in a study of shared clonotypes between healthy human individuals. Samples underwent the assay at deep level. Some clones are missing from TCRdb's copy, which holds only in-frame ones; the method was immunoSEQ multiplex PCR. The table shows some 2.1 million clones, with 90% to 95% occurring only once. General study findings and limits: Depth was large, yet rarefaction showed that sorted-subset sequencing was incomplete.

In regard to this clone: Its specificity is unknown.

The sequence was obtained from a man younger than 35 in good health. Sequenced material: naive CD4+ T cells sorted from blood. Subset here: CD45RA+ positively selected.

CDR3 amino acids: CASSLYRQGDYGYTF. The CDR3, as DNA: TGTGCCAGCAGTTTATATCGACAGGGAGACTATGGCTACACCTTC. V and J are TRBV6-5 and TRBJ1-2; 7 nucleotides line up with TRBD1. Trimming cost V 4 bases and J 3 bases; bases outside gene matches: 8. Germline V lookup: CDR1 MNHEY, CDR2 SVGAGI. This CDR3 has 15 amino acids.